The present T cell receptor (beta chain) was sequenced within a study of cutaneous CD30+ T cell lymphoproliferative disorder and hepatitis E (dated by TCRdb to 2016 to 2019). Library creation used the immunoSEQ multiplex PCR assay. Not all clones reach the TCRdb copy of this immuneACCESS table, which keeps in-frame sequences only. Checked studies attribute under half of the gap to unresolved V genes and leave the rest unexplained. Across this sample there are about 7,700 clones, with 74% seen only once. In total, the top ten clones hold under 1.3% of the sample. A remark on this clone: What this receptor recognizes is not known. Per-nucleotide qualities are absent, and no much larger clonotype sits a single base away.

The germline ends are 23 bases apart after V is trimmed by 2 bases and J by 9 bases. Reading from cysteine to phenylalanine, the CDR3 counts 17 amino acids. Of all the DNA, just the CDR3 is kept, 51 bases in frame from base 1. Looking up the germline V gene yields CDR1 SGHTA and CDR2 FQGTGA. The rearrangement joined TRBV7-3 to TRBJ2-1, with a tentative D gene TRBD1 over 7 matching bases. Sequencing was performed on blood. The sequence was obtained from a human donor with a cutaneous T cell lymphoproliferative disorder associated with hepatitis E virus. The bases are TGTGCCAGCAGCTTAGAGTCACAGGGGACTCACCGGGGTGAGCAGTTCTTC. Translated, it reads CASSLESQGTHRGEQFF.